One and the same sample provided the 12 T cell receptor beta chains below, sequenced in a study of PD-1 blockade in classical Hodgkin lymphoma (dated by TCRdb to the early 2020s). Receptor libraries were prepared by the immunoSEQ multiplex PCR assay. The clones in this table, taken by TCRdb from immuneACCESS, are in-frame only. Not every clone is retained; where verified, under half of the shortfall comes from an unresolved V gene, and the cause of the rest is unknown. The sample includes 20,000 to 25,000 clones, with about 86% observed a single time. The ten largest clones take up roughly 21% of the sample. The time point label here, explained by the study, means: cycle 2 day 1 (C2D1) of nivolumab. All trial patients had relapsed after autologous stem cell transplantation, with cohorts A, B and C differing in prior brentuximab vedotin exposure. The sample was peripheral blood mononuclear cells (PBMCs), taken before the second cycle of nivolumab. Source of these receptors: a human donor with classical Hodgkin lymphoma.

The rearrangement joins TRBV6-1 to TRBJ2-3, with D perhaps matching TRBD1 (5 bases). The V and J ends lost 3 bases and 6 bases respectively, with 16 bases between them. The CDR3 is 15 residues long. From germline, CDR1 is MNHNS and CDR2 SASEGT. CDR3 bases: TGTGCCAGCAGTGATACAGGTCCAACGTGGGATACGCAGTATTTT. Its protein product is CASSDTGPTWDTQYF.

The J gene is TRBJ1-2, the V gene TRBV7-8; TRBD1 matches 7 bases. The CDR3 is 16 amino acids. Germline V lookup: CDR1 SGHVS, CDR2 FQNEAQ. The junction had 12 bases not matched to a gene; V was cut back by 2 bases and J by 6 bases. This CDR3 is CASSLIGDRAGDGYTF. Here the CDR3 DNA reads TGTGCCAGCAGCTTAATTGGAGACAGGGCAGGCGATGGCTACACCTTC.

The chain is built from TRBV5-1 and TRBJ2-7, with a possible D match to TRBD2 (5 bases). V was cut by 3 bases and J by 4 bases, with 20 bases left in between. Germline V gives CDR1 SGHRS, CDR2 YFSETQ. The CDR3 is made up of 16 amino acids. The CDR3 spells CASSSKPADPHYEQYF. As DNA, the CDR3 is TGCGCCAGCAGCTCGAAACCAGCGGATCCGCATTACGAGCAGTACTTC.

The chain links TRBV1 to TRBJ1-2. TRBV1 is an annotated pseudogene. This CDR3 region has 14 residues. Written as DNA, the CDR3 is TGCACCAGCAGCCAAGATCGCCAGCCCTATGGCTACACCTTC. It translates to CTSSQDRQPYGYTF.

The chain couples TRBV19 to TRBJ1-1; D is unresolved. V lost 7 bases, J lost 0 bases, and 12 bases lay in between. The length of the CDR3 is 14 residues. In germline, CDR1 is LNHDA, CDR2 SQIVND (reference sequence). The CDR3 DNA sequence: TGTGCCAGTAACCGACTTCAGCTGAACACTGAAGCTTTCTTT. The encoded protein is CASNRLQLNTEAFF. Full variable domain (rest looked up from reference TRBV19 and TRBJ1-1): DGGITQSPKYLFRKEGQNVTLSCEQNLNHDAMYWYRQDPGQGLRLIYYSQIVNDFQKGDIAEGYSVSREKKESFPLTVTSAQKNPTAFYLCASNRLQLNTEAFFGQGTRLTVV.

This clone has more than one count but fewer than ten. The genes are TRBV6-1 and TRBJ1-3; maybe TRBD1 (5 bases). The V gene lost 3 bases and the J gene lost 0 bases, with 12 bases spanning the gap. The CDR3 length is 16 residues. Germline V gene sequence: CDR1 MNHNS, CDR2 SASEGT. DNA of the CDR3: TGTGCCAGCAGTGATAGAGCAACAGGCTCTGGAAACACCATATATTTT. This codes for CASSDRATGSGNTIYF.

This CDR3 is CSVEAGNRGEQYF. The CDR3 DNA sequence: TGCAGCGTTGAAGCCGGGAATCGCGGCGAGCAGTACTTC. J is TRBJ2-7 and V is TRBV29-1; maybe TRBD2 (5 bases). This CDR3 is 13 amino acids long. The germline V gene encodes CDR1 SQVTM and CDR2 ANQGSEA. V lost 1 base and J lost 6, with 13 bases in between.

CDR3 protein: CASSNTGTIHTGELFF. In DNA form, the CDR3 reads TGTGCCAGCAGCAACACCGGGACTATTCACACCGGGGAGCTGTTTTTT. The chain employs TRBV21-1 and TRBJ2-2; the table's D gene call, TRBD2, was not cross checked with the DNA. TRBV21-1 is noted as a pseudogene. This CDR3 has 16 amino acids.

The chain links TRBV5-6 to TRBJ2-1; D ambiguous. Trimming removed 1 base from V and 3 bases from J, with 5 bases in between. CDR1 and CDR2 (germline): SGHDT, YYEEEE. The CDR3 has 13 amino acids. The CDR3 loop is CASSLSGYNEQFF. The CDR3 coding sequence is TGTGCCAGCAGCTTGTCCGGCTACAATGAGCAGTTCTTC.

V gene TRBV18 combines with J gene TRBJ2-6, with D perhaps TRBD1 (5 bases). Trimming shortened V by 2 bases and J by 0 bases, and 11 bases separated the two germline ends. Germline V gene data show CDR1 as KGHSH and CDR2 as LQKENI. CDR3 length: 17 residues. CDR3 sequence: CASSPAGLGSGANVLTF. CDR3 bases: TGTGCCAGCTCACCAGCAGGGTTGGGCTCTGGGGCCAACGTCCTGACTTTC.

V and J are TRBV7-2 and TRBJ1-2; D not certain. V shed 8 bases and J shed 2 bases, with 24 bases lying between them. The CDR3 consists of 17 residues. Germline V CDR1 and CDR2: SGHTA, FQGNSA. The chain's CDR3 is CASHNIGQRRLNYGYTF. CDR3 DNA: TGTGCCAGCCATAATATTGGGCAGAGGAGGCTCAACTATGGCTACACCTTC.

This clone was counted a few times. The J gene is TRBJ1-4, the V gene TRBV18; 10 bases are a match to TRBD1. J gave up 5 bases and V 6 bases, and 6 bases lay outside the gene matches. The CDR3 totals 15 residues. The germline V gene has CDR1 KGHSH and CDR2 LQKENI. CDR3 DNA: TGTGCCAGCTCCCCCGGGACAGGGGTGAATGAAAAACTGTTTTTT. Translated: CASSPGTGVNEKLFF.